A selection of T cell receptor beta chains follows, all from one sample in a study of early T cells in non-severe SARS-CoV-2 infection. TCRdb re-derived calls from the 5' RACE reads in MiXCR, one entry per CDR3 protein. The sample yields some 96,000 distinct CDR3 sequences, about 15% seen once. Sample: whole blood. These receptors all stem from an adult who was a healthcare worker with PCR-confirmed SARS-CoV-2 infection or an uninfected control (not recorded which). The conserved cysteine and the conserved F or W are not part of the CDR3 here.

V gene	J gene	CDR3 protein
TRBV5-1	TRBJ2-3	ASGLATVGDTQY
TRBV3-1	TRBJ2-3	ASSRETDTQY
TRBV5-6	TRBJ2-7	ASSSRGVEQY
TRBV6-2/TRBV6-3	TRBJ2-1	ASSTRYNEQF
TRBV27	TRBJ2-6	ASSWIPLAHSSGANVLT
TRBV28	TRBJ2-5	ASSYRGQETQY
TRBV7-9	TRBJ1-6	ASSLTGGDSPLH
TRBV20-1	TRBJ2-7	SARDASRGGGEQY
TRBV4-2	TRBJ2-1	ASSLTSGGERGYNEQF
TRBV3-1	TRBJ2-7	ASSPTSGPYEQY
TRBV4-1	TRBJ2-7	ASSQGPSYEQY
TRBV5-4	TRBJ2-1	ASSSGTSGSGEQF
TRBV11-2	TRBJ2-3	ASSLVLTDTQY
TRBV30	TRBJ2-2	AWNLNRGELF
TRBV3-1	TRBJ2-3	ASSQTSGRTDTQY
TRBV5-1	TRBJ1-6	ASSSSQGGNSPLH
TRBV20-1	TRBJ2-3	SARVLAGGDTQY
TRBV29-1	TRBJ2-1	SVVGAGGAAVQF
TRBV29-1	TRBJ2-1	SGTSGREGNEQF
TRBV6-5	TRBJ2-7	ASSRGSFRPYEQY
TRBV5-1	TRBJ2-3	ASSLQGMATDTQY
TRBV12-3/TRBV12-4	TRBJ2-7	ASRPTGTYEQY
TRBV10-1	TRBJ2-5	ASSDSVGTQY
TRBV19	TRBJ2-5	ASSTDFETQY
TRBV7-6	TRBJ1-6	ASSPGQGLNSPLH
TRBV29-1	TRBJ2-1	SVGYLNEQF
TRBV4-1	TRBJ2-7	ASSLKAGSYEQY
TRBV21-1	TRBJ2-3	ASTRVGERGWTDTQY
TRBV12-3/TRBV12-4	TRBJ2-1	ASSKGNEQF
TRBV9	TRBJ2-7	ASSVDGWSYEQY
TRBV29-1	TRBJ1-1	SVGEGGNTEAF
TRBV5-4	TRBJ2-3	ASSFSNGRTQY
TRBV5-4	TRBJ2-1	ASSLAGSGSNEQF
TRBV10-3	TRBJ2-1	AISAGYEQF
TRBV29-1	TRBJ2-7	SGGPGDYEQY